This is a list of T cell receptor beta chains from one sample in a study of shared clonotypes between healthy human individuals. Assay used: immunoSEQ multiplex PCR; TCRdb lists only in-frame clones, some missing. Of more than 400,000 clones in the sample, around 95% were seen once. The sample was naive CD4+ T cells sorted from blood. These TCRs come from a young woman in good health. Both conserved end residues are part of each CDR3. A D gene is named only where the DNA matches it firmly. The size entry is marked missing in some rows and otherwise reads once, few, many or a size class.

D | J | V | size | DNA | CDR3
- | TRBJ2-7 | TRBV19 | - | TGTGCCAGTAGTATAGCGCCAGGGGCCTACGAGCAGTACTTC | CASSIAPGAYEQYF
- | TRBJ2-7 | TRBV27 | - | TGTGCCAGCAAACTGGGACCGTCTAACGAGCAGTACTTC | CASKLGPSNEQYF
- | TRBJ2-5 | TRBV6-5 | few | TGTGCCAGCAGTTATCGACAGGACCCAGCGACCCAGTACTTC | CASSYRQDPATQYF
- | TRBJ2-3 | TRBV7-9 | once | TGTGCCAGCAGCTTAAACCAAGATACGCAGTATTTT | CASSLNQDTQYF
TRBD1 | TRBJ1-1 | TRBV4-1 | - | TGCGCCAGCAGCCGACAGACAGGGGACGGAACTGAAGCTTTCTTT | CASSRQTGDGTEAFF
- | TRBJ2-5 | TRBV6-1 | - | TGTGCCAGCAGCTGGGGTTCTCAAGAGACCCAGTACTTC | CASSWGSQETQYF
- | TRBJ1-1 | TRBV27 | - | TGTGCCAGCAGTTTTTCCCCAGGGTTTTACACTGAAGCTTTCTTT | CASSFSPGFYTEAFF
- | TRBJ2-2 | TRBV9 | - | TGTGCCAGCAGCGTAGCTGGGGGCACCGGGGAGCTGTTTTTT | CASSVAGGTGELFF
- | TRBJ2-7 | TRBV27 | once | TGTGCCAGCAGTTTCGCACTGGATGGCTACGAGCAGTACTTC | CASSFALDGYEQYF
- | TRBJ2-7 | TRBV23-1 | - | TGCGCCAGCAGTCAATCGGAGGCAGAACGCTCCTACGAGCAGTACTTC | CASSQSEAERSYEQYF
- | TRBJ2-5 | TRBV19 | once | TGTGCCAGTAGTCAGGGGTTGGCGGGAGAAGAGACCCAGTACTTC | CASSQGLAGEETQYF
- | TRBJ1-1 | TRBV7-9 | - | TGTGCCAGCAGCCCACAAGGGGACTTTGGGGCTGTAGCTTTCTTT | CASSPQGDFGAVAFF
- | TRBJ1-2 | TRBV4-2 | - | TGTGCCAGCAGCCAAGATCGCTCATTTGCCTTGGTGGCCAGGGACTATGGCTACACCTTC | CASSQDRSFALVARDYGYTF
- | TRBJ1-5 | TRBV6-1 | - | TGTGCCAGCAGTGTGGGCGGTGGGGGTCAGCCCCAGCATTTT | CASSVGGGGQPQHF
- | TRBJ2-6 | TRBV2 | - | TGTGCCAGCAGTGAAGGGGCAGCTGGGGCCAACGTCCTGACTTTC | CASSEGAAGANVLTF
TRBD2 | TRBJ2-5 | TRBV5-4 | - | TGTGCCAGCAGCTGGACTAGCGGGGCCCAAGAGACCCAGTACTTC | CASSWTSGAQETQYF
- | TRBJ2-7 | TRBV7-2 | - | TGTGCCAGCAGCTCGGGCCTCACCTACGAGCAGTACTTC | CASSSGLTYEQYF
TRBD1 | TRBJ1-2 | TRBV5-5 | - | TGTGCCAGCAGCTTGGCGCATCAGGGGGTCTACACCTTC | CASSLAHQGVYTF
- | TRBJ1-1 | TRBV7-9 | once | TGTGCCAGCAGCTTAGATTATTCGGTGAACACTGAAGCTTTCTTT | CASSLDYSVNTEAFF
- | TRBJ2-1 | TRBV4-1 | - | TGCGCCAGCAGCCAGTACCTGAGGAATGAGCAGTTCTTC | CASSQYLRNEQFF
- | TRBJ2-5 | TRBV10-2 | - | TGCGCCAGCAGTGGGCAGGGCCAAGAGACCCAGTACTTC | CASSGQGQETQYF
TRBD2 | TRBJ2-7 | TRBV10-1 | - | TGCGCCAGCAGTGATGGACTAGCGGGAAGCCCCTACGAGCAGTACTTC | CASSDGLAGSPYEQYF
- | TRBJ2-7 | TRBV28 | - | TGTGCCAGCGGCGCGGACTCCTACGAGCAGTACTTC | CASGADSYEQYF
TRBD2 | TRBJ2-1 | TRBV7-9 | - | TGTGCCAGCAGCCCTGGGAGGGCTAGCGGGCAGAGCTCCTACAATGAGCAGTTCTTC | CASSPGRASGQSSYNEQFF
TRBD1 | TRBJ2-7 | TRBV7-2 | - | TGTGCCAGCAGCTTAGGAGGGGGCCCGGCCTACGAGCAGTACTTC | CASSLGGGPAYEQYF
- | TRBJ2-3 | TRBV6-5 | - | TGTGCCAGCAGTTACTCAGGGGAGCCAGATACGCAGTATTTT | CASSYSGEPDTQYF
TRBD2 | TRBJ2-3 | TRBV10-3 | - | TGTGCCATCAGTGAGGGTCCGACTAGCGGGAAGGGGTCTGGGACCAGGGATACGCAGTATTTT | CAISEGPTSGKGSGTRDTQYF
TRBD2 | TRBJ2-1 | TRBV29-1 | - | TGCAGCGTTGAAGGTAGCGGGAGGTTCTATGAGCAGTTCTTC | CSVEGSGRFYEQFF
- | TRBJ2-1 | TRBV4-1 | - | TGCGCCAGCAGCCAAGAAGGCGACTCTACATCCTACAATGAGCAGTTCTTC | CASSQEGDSTSYNEQFF
TRBD2 | TRBJ2-1 | TRBV28 | - | TGTGCCAGCAGTTTACCCGGACTAGCGGGAACCCATGCCTACAATGAGCAGTTCTTC | CASSLPGLAGTHAYNEQFF
TRBD2 | TRBJ2-7 | TRBV6-6 | - | TGTGCCAGCAGAGAAACTAGCGGGTTCACCTACGAGCAGTACTTC | CASRETSGFTYEQYF
- | TRBJ1-1 | TRBV6-5 | - | TGTGCCAGCACCGCGACGGAGAACACTGAAGCTTTCTTT | CASTATENTEAFF
TRBD2 | TRBJ2-2 | TRBV4-2 | - | TGTGCCAGCAGATCCGGTAGCGGGAGAGACACCGGGGAGCTGTTTTTT | CASRSGSGRDTGELFF
- | TRBJ2-1 | TRBV29-1 | - | TGCAGCGTTGAGCTGGGTACCTACAATGAGCAGTTCTTC | CSVELGTYNEQFF
TRBD2 | TRBJ2-1 | TRBV28 | - | TGTGCCAGCAGCAACCCCCTTCTGACTAGCCTGAGAAAGATTGAGCAGTTCTTC | CASSNPLLTSLRKIEQFF
TRBD1 | TRBJ1-4 | TRBV28 | - | TGTGCCAGCAGTCCCGGACAGGGGAATGAAAAACTGTTTTTT | CASSPGQGNEKLFF
- | TRBJ2-5 | TRBV28 | - | TGTGCCAGCAGTTTAGCAAACCTTATAGACGAGACCCAGTACTTC | CASSLANLIDETQYF
TRBD2 | TRBJ2-5 | TRBV5-1 | - | TGCGCCAGCAGCTTGGCCCAGCTAGCGGGCTTTCAGGAGACCCAGTACTTC | CASSLAQLAGFQETQYF
- | TRBJ1-2 | TRBV2 | once | TGTGCCAGCAGTGATCCGGGACGCTATGGCTACACCTTC | CASSDPGRYGYTF
- | TRBJ2-3 | TRBV5-1 | - | TGCGCCAGCAGAACGGGAGACGAAAACACAGATACGCAGTATTTT | CASRTGDENTDTQYF
- | TRBJ1-1 | TRBV25-1 | - | TGTGCCAGCAGTGAATTGGGGCAGCCGGAAACTGAAGCTTTCTTT | CASSELGQPETEAFF
- | TRBJ1-1 | TRBV5-4 | - | TGTGCCAGCAGCCCACAAGTTCCGAACACTGAAGCTTTCTTT | CASSPQVPNTEAFF
TRBD2 | TRBJ2-7 | TRBV5-1 | - | TGCGCCAGCAGCTTGCGACTAGCGGGAAGCTCCTACGAGCAGTACTTC | CASSLRLAGSSYEQYF
TRBD1 | TRBJ1-5 | TRBV28 | - | TGTGCCAGCAGTAGCGCGACACAGGGGCTCCCATACAACCAGCCCCAGCATTTT | CASSSATQGLPYNQPQHF
- | TRBJ1-2 | TRBV27 | - | TGTGCCAGCAGTTTAAGGCAGAACTATGGCTACACCTTC | CASSLRQNYGYTF
TRBD2 | TRBJ2-5 | TRBV2 | once | TGTGCCAGCAGCCCCTCTAGCGGGAGGACCGATGAGCAGTACTTC | CASSPSSGRTDEQYF